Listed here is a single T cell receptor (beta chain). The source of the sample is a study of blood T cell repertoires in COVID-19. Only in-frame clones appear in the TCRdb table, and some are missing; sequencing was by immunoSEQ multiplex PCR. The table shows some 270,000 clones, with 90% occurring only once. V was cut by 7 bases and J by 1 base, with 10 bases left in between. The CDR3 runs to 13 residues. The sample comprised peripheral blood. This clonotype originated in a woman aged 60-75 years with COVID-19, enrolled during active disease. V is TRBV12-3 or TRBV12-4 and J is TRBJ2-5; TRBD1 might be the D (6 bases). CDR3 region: CASTRQAQETQYF. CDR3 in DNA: TGTGCCAGCACCCGACAGGCCCAAGAGACCCAGTACTTC.